A single sample is the source of the 20 T cell receptor beta chains below, sequenced in a study of breast tumors, draining lymph nodes, adjacent tissues. TCRdb fed the multiplex PCR reads into MiXCR, producing one record per CDR3 protein. The table lists over 200,000 distinct CDR3 sequences, about 34% of them singletons. Samples came from axillary lymph nodes draining the breast cancer. Material: axillary lymph node tissue. These receptors were collected from a female donor with breast cancer. Some clones in this sample may be carry-over from other donors' samples.

This clonotype was counted between two and nine times. This chain joins TRBV18 and TRBJ1-4; a possible D gene is TRBD1 (5 bases). The V gene lost 3 bases and the J gene lost 2 bases, with 19 bases spanning the gap. CDR3 size: 18 residues. Germline V gene lookup returns CDR1 KGHSH and CDR2 LQKENI. As DNA, the CDR3 is TGTGCCAGCTCACCGACGGAGTGGAGGGGATCCACTAATGAAAAACTGTTTTTT. It codes for CASSPTEWRGSTNEKLFF. Combining the CDR3 with reference TRBV18 and TRBJ1-4 gives the whole variable domain NAGVMQNPRHLVRRRGQEARLRCSPMKGHSHVYWYRQLPEEGLKFMVYLQKENIIDESGMPKERFSAEFPKEGPSILRIQQVVRGDSAAYFCASSPTEWRGSTNEKLFFGSGTQLSVL.

The count of this clonotype is one. This sequence joins TRBV28 and TRBJ1-5; the D is unclear. The ends were cut back, 6 bases at V and 1 base at J, with 10 bases in the middle. CDR3 length: 14 amino acids. The V gene's germline CDR1 is MDHEN and CDR2 SYDVKM. The CDR3 DNA sequence: TGTGCCAGCAGCCCCACAGCGAGCAATCAGCCCCAGCATTTT. It codes for CASSPTASNQPQHF.

This clonotype was detected only once. The chain is built from TRBV28 and TRBJ2-3; TRBD2 matches 10 bases. CDR1 is MDHEN and CDR2 is SYDVKM in the germline V gene. CDR3 length equals 15 residues. The trim removed 3 bases at V and 11 bases at J, leaving 11 bases unmatched. CDR3 loop: CASSFGTSESNEQYF. The CDR3 coding sequence is TGTGCCAGCAGTTTCGGGACTAGCGAATCGAATGAGCAGTATTTT.

This clonotype has more than one count but fewer than ten. CDR3 sequence: CATSQGTGGNYGYTF. For the CDR3, the DNA is TGTGCCACCAGCCAAGGGACAGGGGGCAACTATGGCTACACCTTC. This chain connects TRBV15 to TRBJ1-2; 12 positions match TRBD1. The CDR3 spans 15 residues. V dropped 5 bases and J dropped 2; count of bases not matched to a gene: 3. Germline-derived CDR1 and CDR2 are LNHNV and YYDKDF (reference sequence).

This clonotype was recorded many times. The chain links TRBV9 to TRBJ2-7; D is perhaps TRBD1 (5 bases). Germline V gene lookup returns CDR1 SGDLS and CDR2 YYNGEE. Deletions cut 4 bases from V and 0 bases from J, with 11 bases between. This CDR3 region has 14 residues. The CDR3 is CASSPRGYSYEQYF. The CDR3 DNA reads as TGTGCCAGCAGCCCTAGGGGCTACTCCTACGAGCAGTACTTC.

The genes are TRBV5-1 and TRBJ1-1; no definite D call. Trimming left V 0 bases short and J 1 base short, with 7 bases between. Germline CDR1 SGHRS, CDR2 YFSETQ. CDR3 size: 14 residues. CDR3 in DNA: TGCGCCAGCAGCTTGGTGGCGGGGAACACTGAAGCTTTCTTT. Translated, it gives CASSLVAGNTEAFF.

This clonotype was seen repeatedly, ten times or more. The rearrangement links TRBV15 to TRBJ1-1, with D possibly TRBD1 on 5 matching bases. CDR1 is LNHNV and CDR2 is YYDKDF in the germline V gene (reference sequence). The CDR3 consists of 14 residues. V shed 0 bases and J shed 3 bases, with 8 bases lying between them. The DNA for the CDR3 is TGTGCCACCAGCAGAGATTTAGGGGACACTGAAGCTTTCTTT. This sequence encodes CATSRDLGDTEAFF.

This clonotype appeared many times. V is TRBV6-1 and J is TRBJ2-5; TRBD2 matches 11 bases. V was pared by 5 bases and J by 5 bases, with 10 bases of the junction left unmatched. Germline V gene sequence: CDR1 MNHNS, CDR2 SASEGT. This CDR3 is built from 16 residues. DNA of the CDR3: TGTGCCAGCAGTTCTATTAGCGGGAGGGCCTGGGAGACCCAGTACTTC. Its protein product is CASSSISGRAWETQYF.

This clonotype has more than one count but fewer than ten. The rearrangement links TRBV28 to TRBJ1-5; tentatively, D is TRBD1 (6 bases). Deletions cut 6 bases from V and 0 bases from J, with 12 bases between. The CDR3 runs 15 residues. Germline CDR1 reads MDHEN; CDR2 reads SYDVKM. As DNA, the CDR3 is TGTGCCAGCAGGGCGGGACAACCTAGCAATCAGCCCCAGCATTTT. This gives the protein CASRAGQPSNQPQHF. Full variable domain (outside the CDR3, taken from reference TRBV28 and TRBJ1-5): DVKVTQSSRYLVKRTGEKVFLECVQDMDHENMFWYRQDPGLGLRLIYFSYDVKMKEKGDIPEGYSVSREKKERFSLILESASTNQTSMYLCASRAGQPSNQPQHFGDGTRLSIL.

This clonotype has a count of ten or more. The rearrangement uses TRBV6-5 and TRBJ1-2; D gene ambiguous. Trimming pared 0 bases from V and 4 bases from J, leaving 24 bases between. In germline, CDR1 is MNHEY, CDR2 SVGAGI. This CDR3 has 19 residues. The CDR3 is CASSYSKSARTPTSYGYTF. CDR3 coding DNA: TGTGCCAGCAGTTACTCGAAGTCGGCCAGAACACCCACGAGCTATGGCTACACCTTC.

Only a few counts were recorded for this clonotype. The chain employs TRBV12-5 and TRBJ1-1, with D unclear. The CDR3 length is 14 residues. V lost 3 bases, J lost 0 bases, and 8 bases lay in between. CDR1 and CDR2 from the germline V gene are LGHNT and FRNRAP. CDR3 residues: CASGFGVMNTEAFF. The DNA for the CDR3 is TGTGCTAGTGGTTTCGGGGTCATGAACACTGAAGCTTTCTTT.

The sample holds many counts of this clonotype. The chain recombines TRBV14 with TRBJ2-3, with D possibly being TRBD2 (6 bases). CDR1 is SGHDN, CDR2 FVKESK, per germline. The V end was cut by 4 bases, the J end by 1 base, with 12 bases between. This CDR3 is 15 amino acids long. CDR3 residues: CASSPTRGGTDTQYF. CDR3 sequence (DNA): TGTGCCAGCAGCCCGACTAGAGGAGGCACAGATACGCAGTATTTT.

At least ten counts were recorded for this clonotype. The V call is TRBV6-4, the J call TRBJ2-3; the D is unclear. The germline V gene has CDR1 MRHNA and CDR2 SNTAGT. Trimming pared 5 bases from V and 0 bases from J, leaving 9 bases between. The CDR3 loop spans 14 amino acids. The CDR3 coding sequence is TGTGCCAGCAGTCTTACAGACAGCACAGATACGCAGTATTTT. As protein: CASSLTDSTDTQYF.

This chain joins TRBV20-1 and TRBJ2-5, with 11 bases identical to TRBD1. J was trimmed by 9 bases and V by 5 bases; bases with no gene match: 8. Per the germline V gene, CDR1 is DFQATT and CDR2 is SNEGSKA (reference sequence). The CDR3 length is 13 residues. The CDR3 sequence is CSAEDRGLQPQYF. CDR3 coding DNA: TGCAGTGCTGAGGACAGGGGGCTCCAGCCCCAGTACTTC.

Ten or more counts support this clonotype. The chain links TRBV20-1 to TRBJ2-4, with D possibly matching TRBD1 (5 bases). There are 15 residues in the CDR3. Germline V gene sequence: CDR1 DFQATT, CDR2 SNEGSKA (reference sequence). V lost 6 bases, J lost 0 bases, and 15 bases lay in between. The CDR3 sequence: CSAQRTDKAKNIQYF. The CDR3 DNA follows: TGCAGTGCCCAACGGACGGACAAAGCCAAAAACATTCAGTACTTC.

This clonotype appeared many times. DNA of the CDR3: TGTGCCACCAGCAACATTCTAGCGGACAACACAGATACGCAGTATTTT. It translates to CATSNILADNTDTQYF. The chain carries TRBV15 and TRBJ2-3, with TRBD2 identical over 7 bases. Germline CDR1 and CDR2: LNHNV and YYDKDF (reference sequence). J gave up 2 bases and V 4 bases, and 9 bases lay outside the gene matches. The CDR3 contains 16 residues.

V and J are TRBV4-2 and TRBJ1-1; 10 bases are shared with TRBD1. The CDR3 sequence is 17 residues long. The V and J ends lost 0 bases and 6 bases, in that order; junction bases with no gene match: 10. The germline CDR1 and CDR2 sequences are LGHNA and YNFKEQ. DNA of the CDR3: TGTGCCAGCAGCCAAGATCTAACCGGTGACAGGGGGCCTGAAGCTTTCTTT. Protein sequence: CASSQDLTGDRGPEAFF.

Comment on this clonotype: A read error is likely, as this CDR3 ends without the conserved phenylalanine or tryptophan. The chain is built from TRBV9 and TRBJ1-4; D is undetermined. The CDR3 spans 14 residues. The germline V and J ends were trimmed by 3 bases and 7 bases, with 13 bases remaining between them. Germline V lookup: CDR1 SGDLS, CDR2 YYNGEE. CDR3 coding DNA: TGTGCCAGCAGCGCCGGCAGGAGGATTGAAAAACTGTTTTCT. Residues: CASSAGRRIEKLFS.

A word on this clonotype: One end of the junction does not line up with germline, which may come from a read error. The genes are TRBV7-2 and TRBJ2-7; D may match TRBD1 or TRBD2 (5 bases each). Germline loops: CDR1 SGHTA, CDR2 FQGNSA. The CDR3 consists of 15 residues. CDR3 sequence (DNA): TGTGCCGGCAGCTTAGGATCGGGGCCCTATACCAAGCAGCACTTC. Its protein product is CAGSLGSGPYTKQHF.

Turning to this clonotype: With a much larger clone just one base away, this may be a read error. The CDR3 carries no conserved terminal phenylalanine or tryptophan, so it likely arises from a read error. This chain joins TRBV14 and TRBJ2-7, with D unresolved. The germline V gene has CDR1 SGHDN and CDR2 FVKESK. V lost 3 bases to trimming and J lost 2 bases, with 8 bases between them. CDR3 size: 13 residues. CDR3 residues: CASSQSDPYEQYS. The CDR3 region has the DNA TGTGCCAGCAGCCAGTCGGATCCCTACGAGCAGTACTCC.